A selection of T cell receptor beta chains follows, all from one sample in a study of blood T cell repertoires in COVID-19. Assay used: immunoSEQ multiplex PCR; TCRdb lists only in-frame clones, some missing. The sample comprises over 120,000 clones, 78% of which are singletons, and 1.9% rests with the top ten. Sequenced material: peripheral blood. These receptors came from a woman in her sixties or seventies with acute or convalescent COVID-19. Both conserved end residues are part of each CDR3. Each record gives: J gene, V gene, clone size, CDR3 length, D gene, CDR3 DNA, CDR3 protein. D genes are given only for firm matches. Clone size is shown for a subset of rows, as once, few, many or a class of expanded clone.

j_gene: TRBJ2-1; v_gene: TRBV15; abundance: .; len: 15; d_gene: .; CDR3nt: TGTGCCACCACCGCGGGGGCGCTTTCCTACAATGAGCAGTTCTTC; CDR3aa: CATTAGALSYNEQFF
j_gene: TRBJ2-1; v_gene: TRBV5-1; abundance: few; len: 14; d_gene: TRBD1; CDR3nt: TGCGCCAGCAGCTTCTCGACAGGGGGCCTTGAGCAGTTCTTC; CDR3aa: CASSFSTGGLEQFF
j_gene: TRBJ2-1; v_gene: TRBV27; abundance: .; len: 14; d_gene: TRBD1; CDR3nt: TGTGCCAGCACCCCGGGACAGGGAACCAATGAGCAGTTCTTC; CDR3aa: CASTPGQGTNEQFF
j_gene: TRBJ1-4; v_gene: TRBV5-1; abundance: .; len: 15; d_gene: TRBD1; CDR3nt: TGCGCCAGCAGCGAAAGGGACAGCACTAATGAAAAACTGTTTTTT; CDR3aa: CASSERDSTNEKLFF
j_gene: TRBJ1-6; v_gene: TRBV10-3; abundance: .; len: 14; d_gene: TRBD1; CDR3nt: TGTGCCATCAGCAGGACAGGGGTAGAGTCACCCCTCCACTTT; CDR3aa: CAISRTGVESPLHF
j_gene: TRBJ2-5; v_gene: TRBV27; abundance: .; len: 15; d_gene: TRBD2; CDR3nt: TGTGCCAGCAGAAGACTAGCGGGGTACCAAGAGACCCAGTACTTC; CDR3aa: CASRRLAGYQETQYF
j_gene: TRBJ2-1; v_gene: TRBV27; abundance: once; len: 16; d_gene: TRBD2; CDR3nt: TGTGCCAGCATCCCCCTAGCGGGAGCAACCTACAATGAGCAGTTCTTC; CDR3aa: CASIPLAGATYNEQFF
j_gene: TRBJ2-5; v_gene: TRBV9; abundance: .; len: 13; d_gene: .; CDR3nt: TGTGCCAGCAGCGTCACGGGAAGGGAGACCCAGTACTTC; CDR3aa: CASSVTGRETQYF
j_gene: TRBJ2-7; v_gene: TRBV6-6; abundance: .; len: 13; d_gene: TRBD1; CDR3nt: TGTGCCAGCTCCGGGACAGGGGGCTACGAGCAGTACTTC; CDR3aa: CASSGTGGYEQYF
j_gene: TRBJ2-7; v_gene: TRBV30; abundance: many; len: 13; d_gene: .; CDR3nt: TGTGCCTGGAGTGGAGGGAGTTACGACGAGCAGTACTTC; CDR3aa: CAWSGGSYDEQYF
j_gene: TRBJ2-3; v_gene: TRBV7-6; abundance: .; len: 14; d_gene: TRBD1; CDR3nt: TGTGCCAGCAGCAGCGGACAGGTCACAGATACGCAGTATTTT; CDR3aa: CASSSGQVTDTQYF
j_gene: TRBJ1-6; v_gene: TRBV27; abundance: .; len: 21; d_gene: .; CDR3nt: TGTGCCAGCACCCGGACCCGTATGCCACAGGGCACGAGACGCCCAAATTCACCCCTCCACTTT; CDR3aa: CASTRTRMPQGTRRPNSPLHF
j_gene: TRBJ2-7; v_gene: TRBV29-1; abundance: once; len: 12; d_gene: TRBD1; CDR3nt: TGCAGCGTTGGGCCAGGGGGTGACGAGCAGTACTTC; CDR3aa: CSVGPGGDEQYF
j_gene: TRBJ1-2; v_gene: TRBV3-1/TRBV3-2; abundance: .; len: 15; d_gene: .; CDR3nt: TGTGCCAGCAGCCAAGGTCCAGGGATGAGTTATGGCTACACCTTC; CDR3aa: CASSQGPGMSYGYTF
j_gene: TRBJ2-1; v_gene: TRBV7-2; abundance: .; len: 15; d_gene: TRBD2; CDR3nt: TGTGCCAGCAGCCCTATTGCGGGAGGGCCTCGTGAGCAGTTCTTC; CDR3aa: CASSPIAGGPREQFF
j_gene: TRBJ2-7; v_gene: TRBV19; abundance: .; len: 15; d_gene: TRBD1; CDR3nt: TGTGCCAGTAGAGAAAGACAGGGGAGGTCCTACGAGCAGTACTTC; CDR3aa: CASRERQGRSYEQYF
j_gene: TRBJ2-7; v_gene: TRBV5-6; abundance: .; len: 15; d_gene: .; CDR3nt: TGTGCCAGCAGCTTGGGCGGAGAAAAAACCTACGAGCAGTACTTC; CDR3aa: CASSLGGEKTYEQYF
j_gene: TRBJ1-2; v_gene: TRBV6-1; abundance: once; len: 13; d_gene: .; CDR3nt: TGTGCCAGCAGTGAGACAGCTAACTATGGCTACACCTTC; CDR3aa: CASSETANYGYTF
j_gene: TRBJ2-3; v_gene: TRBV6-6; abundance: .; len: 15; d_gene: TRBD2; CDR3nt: TGTGCCAGCACCCTAGCGGGGAGGGACACAGATACGCAGTATTTT; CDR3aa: CASTLAGRDTDTQYF
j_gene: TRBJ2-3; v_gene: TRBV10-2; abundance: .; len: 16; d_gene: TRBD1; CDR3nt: TGCGCCAGCAGAGATACCAGGGGGCGGCGCCTGGATACGCAGTATTTT; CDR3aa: CASRDTRGRRLDTQYF
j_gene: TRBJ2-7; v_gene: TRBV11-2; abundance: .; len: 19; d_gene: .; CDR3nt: TGTGCCAGCAGCTTAGATTGGACTCCGGGACTCCCAAGCTCCTACGAGCAGTACTTC; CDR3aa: CASSLDWTPGLPSSYEQYF
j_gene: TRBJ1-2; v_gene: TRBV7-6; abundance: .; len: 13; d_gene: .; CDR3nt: TGTGCCAGCAGCTTGGAAGAAAGAGGAGGCTACACCTTC; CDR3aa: CASSLEERGGYTF
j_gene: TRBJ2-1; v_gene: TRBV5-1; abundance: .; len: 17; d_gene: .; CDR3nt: TGCGCCAGCAGCTTGAGAGGTAGCCCTAGAATTTGGGATGAGCAGTTCTTC; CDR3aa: CASSLRGSPRIWDEQFF